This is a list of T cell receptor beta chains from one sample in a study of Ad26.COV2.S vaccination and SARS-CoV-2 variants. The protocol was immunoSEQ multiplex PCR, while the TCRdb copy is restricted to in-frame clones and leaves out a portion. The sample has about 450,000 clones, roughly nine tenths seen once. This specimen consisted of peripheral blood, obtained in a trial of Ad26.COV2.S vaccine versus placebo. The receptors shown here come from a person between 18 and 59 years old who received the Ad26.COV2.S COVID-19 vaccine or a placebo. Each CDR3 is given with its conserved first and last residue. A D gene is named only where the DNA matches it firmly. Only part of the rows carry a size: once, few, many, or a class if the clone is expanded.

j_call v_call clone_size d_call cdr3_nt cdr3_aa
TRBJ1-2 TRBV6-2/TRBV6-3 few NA TGTGCCAGCAGTGGAGAACTAGTCTACACCTTC CASSGELVYTF
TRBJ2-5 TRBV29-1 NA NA TGCAGCGGGGGGGAGAGGGAGACCCAGTACTTC CSGGERETQYF
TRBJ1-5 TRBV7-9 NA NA TGTGCCAGCAGTCCGGGGATGGAAGTCGGACCCCAGCATTTT CASSPGMEVGPQHF
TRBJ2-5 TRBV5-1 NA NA TGCGCCAGCAGCTTGGGTGGGGCGCAAGAGACCCAGTACTTC CASSLGGAQETQYF
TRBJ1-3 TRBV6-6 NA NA TGTGCCAGCGCTTCCACTCGCGGAAACACCATATATTTT CASASTRGNTIYF
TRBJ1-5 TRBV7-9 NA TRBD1 TGTGCCAGCAGCCCAGGGGGGTCGGAACAGCCCCAGCATTTT CASSPGGSEQPQHF
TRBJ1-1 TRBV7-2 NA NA TGTGCCAGCAGCTTAGAAGTACACAACACTGAAGCTTTCTTT CASSLEVHNTEAFF
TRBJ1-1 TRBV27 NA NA TGTGCCAGCAGTTTTGTCGGGAGCCCACAGGGGAACACTGAAGCTTTCTTT CASSFVGSPQGNTEAFF
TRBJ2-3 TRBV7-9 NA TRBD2 TGTGCCAGCAGCTTACCGGGAGGGAGCACCACAGATACGCAGTATTTT CASSLPGGSTTDTQYF
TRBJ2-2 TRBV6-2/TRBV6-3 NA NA TGTGCCAGCAGTTACCGGACTGGGGAGCTGTTTTTT CASSYRTGELFF
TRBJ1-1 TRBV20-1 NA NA TGCAGTGCTAGTGGTGGCCCCTCGGACACTGAAGCTTTCTTT CSASGGPSDTEAFF
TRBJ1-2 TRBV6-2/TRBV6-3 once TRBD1 TGTGCCAGCAGCGCTCCCGGCAGGGGGCCCTATGGCTACACCTTC CASSAPGRGPYGYTF
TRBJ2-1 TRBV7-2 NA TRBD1 TGTGCCAGCAGATGGACAGGGCAAAGCTCCTACAATGAGCAGTTCTTC CASRWTGQSSYNEQFF
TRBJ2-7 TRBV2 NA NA TGTGCCAGCAGTGTTTTCCCAAACCGCCTCTACGAGCAGTACTTC CASSVFPNRLYEQYF
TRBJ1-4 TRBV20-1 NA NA TGCAGTGCTAGTTTCCGACACAATGAAAAACTGTTTTTT CSASFRHNEKLFF
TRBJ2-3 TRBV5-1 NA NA TGCGCCAGCAGTGAATTAGACAGCTCGCAGTATTTT CASSELDSSQYF
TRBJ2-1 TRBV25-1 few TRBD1 TGTACCGACAGGGGCTACAATGAGCAGTTCTTC CTDRGYNEQFF
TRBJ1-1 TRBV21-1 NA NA TGTGCCAGCAGGGGGTTAGTACAACCGAACACTGAAGCTTTCTTT CASRGLVQPNTEAFF
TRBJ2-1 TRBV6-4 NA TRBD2 TGTGCCAGCAGTGGACTAGCGGGAGTAAATGAGCAGTTCTTC CASSGLAGVNEQFF
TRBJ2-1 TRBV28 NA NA TGTGCCAGCAGTTCAAGACCCCGCGGCAGGGAGATTCAGCAGTTCTTC CASSSRPRGREIQQFF
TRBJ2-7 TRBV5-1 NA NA TGCGCCAGCAGCTTGGCCCGGAACGCCATGGCCTACGAGCAGTACTTC CASSLARNAMAYEQYF
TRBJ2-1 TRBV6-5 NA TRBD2 TGTGCCAGCAGCCGACTAGCGGCCTACAATGAGCAGTTCTTC CASSRLAAYNEQFF
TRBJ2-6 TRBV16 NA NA TGTGCCAGCAGCCAATATGGGGGGACTGGGGCCAACGTCCTGACTTTC CASSQYGGTGANVLTF
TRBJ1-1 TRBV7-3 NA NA TGTGCCAGCAGCTATTCCTCCCTAAGGCACACTGAAGCTTTCTTT CASSYSSLRHTEAFF